The 32 T cell receptor beta chains given below trace back to one sample, sequenced in a study of primary melanoma T cells and metastatic recurrence. This table comes from immunoSEQ multiplex PCR, and its TCRdb copy is limited to in-frame clones, with some not included. The table shows about 1,300 clones, with 75% to 90% occurring only once. Sequencing used melanoma tumor tissue. These receptors all come from a human donor with melanoma.

This clone has only a few counts. The V gene is TRBV6-8, the J gene TRBJ2-7; 8 bases agree with TRBD2. CDR3 length: 14 amino acids. V lost 5 bases, J lost 7 bases, and 10 bases stayed unmatched. Looked up from germline, CDR1 is MNHGY and CDR2 is SAAAGT. The CDR3 region is CASSPRTSSLEQYF. CDR3 DNA: TGTGCCAGCAGTCCTAGGACTAGCTCGCTTGAGCAGTACTTC.

The chain combines TRBV18 with TRBJ2-1; D perhaps matches TRBD2 (6 bases). CDR1 and CDR2 (germline): KGHSH, LQKENI. The CDR3 has 13 amino acids. Trimming stripped 11 bases from V and 6 bases from J, with 17 bases between. CDR3 sequence reads: CAGRDSRSNEQFF. CDR3 DNA: TGTGCCGGGCGGGACTCCCGATCCAATGAGCAGTTCTTC.

V usage is TRBV11-1 and J usage is TRBJ2-5; 7 bases match TRBD1. Germline V lookup: CDR1 SGHAT, CDR2 FQDESV (reference sequence). The ends lost 4 bases at V and 3 bases at J; junction bases unmatched: 5. The CDR3 totals 14 residues. The CDR3 is CASSYGQVEETQYF. The CDR3 DNA is TGTGCCAGCAGCTATGGACAGGTCGAAGAGACCCAGTACTTC.

The V gene is TRBV19, the J gene TRBJ1-2; D perhaps matches TRBD1 (5 bases). Trimming shortened V by 9 bases and J by 6 bases, and 17 bases separated the two germline ends. The CDR3 is 13 amino acids. Germline CDR1 and CDR2: LNHDA and SQIVND (reference sequence). This CDR3 reads CASTRTQGDGYTF. The DNA for the CDR3 is TGTGCCAGCACGAGAACCCAGGGCGATGGCTACACCTTC. The whole variable domain, filled in from reference TRBV19 and TRBJ1-2, reads DGGITQSPKYLFRKEGQNVTLSCEQNLNHDAMYWYRQDPGQGLRLIYYSQIVNDFQKGDIAEGYSVSREKKESFPLTVTSAQKNPTAFYLCASTRTQGDGYTFGSGTRLTVV.

This clone was seen only a few times. The CDR3 DNA reads as TGTGCCATCAACCGCCAGGGTAGCAATGGCTACACCTTC. It specifies CAINRQGSNGYTF. This chain links TRBV6-8 with TRBJ1-2, with D possibly being TRBD1 (5 bases). V shed 10 bases and J shed 6 bases, with 18 bases lying between them. The germline gives CDR1 MNHGY, CDR2 SAAAGT. The CDR3 runs 13 residues.

The genes are TRBV12-2 and TRBJ2-7; no check of the table's D call, TRBD2, against the DNA was made. TRBV12-2 represents a pseudogene. The CDR3 is made up of 20 amino acids. The CDR3 region has the DNA TGTGCAAGTCGCTTTCCGAGACTAGCGGGAGTAGTTCCCCATTTCTACGAGCAGTACGTC. This sequence encodes CASRFPRLAGVVPHFYEQYV.

This clone was seen a single time. The chain uses TRBV6-8 and TRBJ2-3; 7 bases agree with TRBD2. The trim removed 2 bases at V and 7 bases at J, leaving 6 bases unmatched. CDR3 length: 14 residues. Germline loops: CDR1 MNHGY, CDR2 SAAAGT. The DNA for the CDR3 is TGTGCCAGCAGTTACCCAACTAGCGACTATACGCAGTATTTT. Translating gives CASSYPTSDYTQYF.

On this clone itself: Residues arising from an ambiguous or unread base are written as X. The rearrangement joins TRBV5-1 to TRBJ2-3; 8 bases align to TRBD2. This CDR3 spans 19 amino acids. Germline CDR1 is SGHRS and CDR2 is YFSETQ. J lost 2 bases, V lost 5 bases, and 19 bases had no gene match. CDR3: CASSERRLAXVRSTDTQYF. Written as DNA, the CDR3 is TGCGCCAGCAGTGAGAGACGACTAGCGRGGGTCCGATCCACAGATACGCAGTATTTT.

The rearrangement joins TRBV25-1 to TRBJ2-3, with D possibly called TRBD1 or TRBD2 (5 bases each). The CDR3 sequence is 16 residues long. The V and J ends lost 8 bases and 4 bases respectively, with 22 bases between them. Germline CDR1 reads MGHDK; CDR2 reads SYGVNS. CDR3 protein: CASLPAGTSTPDTQYF. Here the CDR3 DNA reads TGTGCCAGCTTGCCGGCCGGGACCTCCACGCCAGATACGCAGTATTTT.

The J gene is TRBJ2-1, the V gene TRBV18, with 7 nucleotides matching TRBD2. This CDR3 region has 14 residues. Trimming removed 3 bases from V and 12 bases from J; junction bases left unmatched: 11. The germline CDR1 and CDR2 sequences are KGHSH and LQKENI. CDR3 nucleotides: TGTGCCAGCTCACCCCCTAGCGGAACAAGTGGGCAGTTCTTC. Its translation: CASSPPSGTSGQFF.

This chain links TRBV11-3 with TRBJ1-4; D is uncertain. Germline values: CDR1 SGHNT, CDR2 YENEEA. V lost 5 bases and J 8 bases, leaving 18 bases between the germline ends. The CDR3 consists of 15 residues. The chain's CDR3 is CASSPSGSTNEKLFF. The CDR3 nucleotides read TGTGCCAGCAGCCCGTCCGGCAGTACCAACGAAAAACTGTTTTTT.

Written as DNA, the CDR3 is TGTGCCAGCAGCCAAGTTGGCGGAGACACAGATACGCAGTATTTT. Residues: CASSQVGGDTDTQYF. The V call is TRBV14, the J call TRBJ2-3; D is uncertain. V shed 1 base and J shed 2 bases, with 10 bases lying between them. This CDR3 is 15 amino acids long. The V gene's germline CDR1 is SGHDN and CDR2 FVKESK.

Concerning this clone: Its ends do not fully match the called genes, so a read error is possible. CDR3 amino acids: CASSRSGRTSYNKQFF. Written as DNA, the CDR3 is TGTGCCAGCAGCCGCAGCGGGAGGACCTCCTACAATAAGCAGTTCTTC. The chain employs TRBV14 and TRBJ2-1; 9 bases align to TRBD2. CDR1 and CDR2 from the germline V gene are SGHDN and FVKESK. The CDR3 totals 16 residues.

V usage is TRBV6-8 and J usage is TRBJ2-5, with no clear D. Germline V CDR1 and CDR2: MNHGY, SAAAGT. The CDR3 spans 12 residues. The V and J ends lost 3 bases and 5 bases respectively, with 7 bases between them. In DNA form, the CDR3 reads TGTGCCAGCAGTTATAGTGGGGAGACCCAGTACTTC. It specifies CASSYSGETQYF.

The V call is TRBV5-1, the J call TRBJ2-5, with 8 bases matching TRBD2. This CDR3 contains 14 residues. Trimming cost V 4 bases and J 4 bases; bases outside gene matches: 6. CDR1 and CDR2 (germline): SGHRS, YFSETQ. CDR3 in amino acids: CASSRALAGETQYF. Written as DNA, the CDR3 is TGCGCCAGCAGCAGGGCTCTAGCGGGAGAGACCCAGTACTTC.

CDR3 amino acids: CASSIIGSHYPDTQYF. The CDR3 DNA is TGTGCCAGTAGTATTATCGGGAGTCATTATCCAGATACGCAGTATTTT. The rearrangement joins TRBV19 to TRBJ2-3; TRBD2 is a possible D gene (6 bases). The V and J ends lost 3 bases and 4 bases respectively, with 17 bases between them. Germline-derived CDR1 and CDR2 are LNHDA and SQIVND (reference sequence). The CDR3 is 16 amino acids.

The V gene is TRBV19, the J gene TRBJ1-1; D is unresolved. Germline CDR1 is LNHDA and CDR2 is SQIVND (reference sequence). This CDR3 contains 13 residues. V was clipped by 5 bases and J by 4 bases, with 11 bases between them. CDR3 DNA: TGTGCCAGTAGTGAAGGGTTGGGCACTGAAGCTTTCTTT. Encoded protein: CASSEGLGTEAFF.

This clone was counted once. The V and J genes are TRBV6-8 and TRBJ1-5; D may be TRBD1 (5 bases). Germline V gene lookup returns CDR1 MNHGY and CDR2 SAAAGT. This CDR3 has 15 residues. The V and J ends lost 0 bases and 7 bases respectively, with 13 bases between them. DNA of the CDR3: TGTGCCAGCAGTTACTCAGAACAGCGGGGCCAGCCCCAGCATTTT. Translated, it gives CASSYSEQRGQPQHF.

CDR3 nucleotides: TGTGCCAGCAGTGAGGTAGGAGGGGACACTGAAGCTTTCTTT. Amino acids: CASSEVGGDTEAFF. V usage is TRBV6-8 and J usage is TRBJ1-1, with D possibly TRBD1 on 5 matching bases. Germline CDR1 reads MNHGY; CDR2 reads SAAAGT. CDR3 size: 14 residues. Trimming cost V 5 bases and J 3 bases, with 13 bases left between them.

V and J are TRBV10-3 and TRBJ2-1; D is unclear. Germline loops: CDR1 ENHRY, CDR2 SYGVKD. The CDR3 sequence is 18 residues long. Deletions cut 0 bases from V and 0 bases from J, with 15 bases between. The CDR3, as DNA: TGTGCCATCAGTGAGTCTTACCCTCGTGCCCTCTCCTACAATGAGCAGTTCTTC. Translation: CAISESYPRALSYNEQFF.

The chain joins TRBV19 to TRBJ1-5; no definite D call. The V end was cut by 3 bases, the J end by 11 bases, with 17 bases between. Germline V CDR1 and CDR2: LNHDA, SQIVND (reference sequence). The CDR3 runs to 14 residues. CDR3 nucleotide sequence: TGTGCCAGTAGTATTCTGAGTTCGTTAAGGTCCCAGCATTTT. Translation gives CASSILSSLRSQHF.

J is TRBJ1-3 and V is TRBV7-4, with 8 bases aligning to TRBD1. The germline V gene has CDR1 SGHVT and CDR2 SQSDAQ. V lost 4 bases and J lost 1; bases outside the gene matches: 6. The CDR3 has 16 residues. The CDR3 bases are TGTGCCAGCAGCTCTGACAGGGGAATTTCTGGAAACACCATATATTTT. Its translation: CASSSDRGISGNTIYF.

The chain uses TRBV30 and TRBJ1-2, with D unresolved. The CDR3 consists of 11 residues. Germline V gene lookup returns CDR1 GTSNPN and CDR2 SVGIG (reference sequence). Between the trimmed V and J ends, which lost 2 bases and 6 bases, there was a span of 7 bases. CDR3 amino acids: CAWSRGHGYTF. The DNA for the CDR3 is TGTGCCTGGAGTCGAGGACATGGCTACACCTTC.

The J gene is TRBJ2-7, the V gene TRBV5-1; 8 bases line up with TRBD1. The V segment lost 3 bases and the J segment 3 bases; nucleotides outside the gene matches: 20. This CDR3 comprises 19 residues. Germline V gives CDR1 SGHRS, CDR2 YFSETQ. DNA of the CDR3: TGCGCCAGCAGCTCCCCACAGGGGGAGTCTGCTGATACCGACTACGAGCAGTACGTC. Translating gives CASSSPQGESADTDYEQYV.

About this clone: A read error may account for a junction end that differs from germline. The J gene is TRBJ2-3, the V gene TRBV6-8; D remains ambiguous. This CDR3 spans 12 amino acids. In germline, CDR1 is MNHGY, CDR2 SAAAGT. The CDR3 DNA sequence: TGTGCCATCAGTTCTAGCACAGATACGCAGTATTTT. Translation gives CAISSSTDTQYF.

Points on this clone: The read includes an ambiguous or uncalled nucleotide; its amino acid is shown as X. The rearrangement links TRBV23-1 to TRBJ1-1; D is undetermined. TRBV23-1 carries the ORF label, with uncertain function. Between the trimmed V and J ends, which lost 6 bases and 1 base, there was a span of 9 bases. The CDR3 sequence is 13 residues long. CDR3 DNA: TGCGCCAGCAGCTTGGACGSGAACACTGAAGCTTTCTTT. Protein sequence: CASSLDXNTEAFF.

In regard to this clone: One end of the junction varies from germline; a read error may be responsible. This chain uses TRBV18 with TRBJ1-5, with D maybe TRBD1 (5 bases). The CDR3 runs 13 residues. Germline V gene data show CDR1 as KGHSH and CDR2 as LQKENI. The CDR3 region is CTSSSTANQPQHF. The CDR3 DNA reads TGTACCAGCTCATCGACAGCCAATCAGCCCCAGCATTTT.

This rearrangement joins TRBV30 to TRBJ2-7; 8 nucleotides line up with TRBD2. The germline CDR1 and CDR2 sequences are GTSNPN and SVGIG (reference sequence). V lost 7 bases, J lost 12 bases, and 20 bases stayed unmatched. The CDR3 has 14 amino acids. In nucleotides, the CDR3 is TGTGCCTACGAAGGGAAGATCGCGGGAGGCCACCTGTACGTC. Translating gives CAYEGKIAGGHLYV.

V gene TRBV6-8 combines with J gene TRBJ2-7; the D gene is possibly TRBD1 (5 bases). The CDR3 runs 13 residues. V was cut by 2 bases and J by 4 bases, with 9 bases left in between. Germline assignment: CDR1 MNHGY and CDR2 SAAAGT. The CDR3 nucleotides read TGTGCCAGCAGTTACGACAGATCTTACGAGCAGTACTTC. It encodes CASSYDRSYEQYF.

This chain joins TRBV19 and TRBJ2-2; D not resolved. This CDR3 is 12 amino acids long. Trimming shortened V by 3 bases and J by 7 bases, and 6 bases separated the two germline ends. Germline CDR1 and CDR2: LNHDA and SQIVND (reference sequence). The CDR3 is CASSMGNGELFF. CDR3 nucleotides: TGTGCCAGTAGTATGGGGAACGGGGAGCTGTTTTTT.

The genes are TRBV6-8 and TRBJ2-5; 13 bases are a match to TRBD2. CDR3 size: 15 residues. The germline V gene encodes CDR1 MNHGY and CDR2 SAAAGT. V lost 5 bases and J lost 4; bases outside the gene matches: 4. The CDR3 sequence: CASSTGLAGVETQYF. Here the CDR3 DNA reads TGTGCCAGCAGTACCGGACTAGCGGGAGTAGAGACCCAGTACTTC.

The chain combines TRBV11-3 with TRBJ2-3; 10 positions agree with TRBD1. Germline V CDR1 and CDR2: SGHNT, YENEEA. Trimming took 3 bases from V and 3 from J; bases not matched to a gene: 0. The CDR3 is made up of 14 amino acids. CDR3 DNA: TGTGCCAGCAGCTTGGACAGGGGGACAGATACGCAGTATTTT. It is translated as CASSLDRGTDTQYF.